Shown below are 17 T cell receptor beta chains from a single sample sequenced in a study of blood T cell repertoires in COVID-19. Clones were sequenced by immunoSEQ multiplex PCR, and TCRdb holds only the in-frame ones, with some missing. The sample contains 75,000 to 100,000 clones, about 80% of which appear only once. Sequencing used peripheral blood. The receptors here all came from a man between 65 and 85 years old with acute or convalescent COVID-19.

This chain uses TRBV4-2 with TRBJ2-7, with 13 nucleotides matching TRBD2. The CDR3 has 16 amino acids. The ends lost 0 bases at V and 3 bases at J; junction bases unmatched: 2. Germline CDR1 reads LGHNA; CDR2 reads YNFKEQ. The CDR3 reads CASSQDWTSGSYEQYF. The DNA of the CDR3 is TGTGCCAGCAGCCAAGATTGGACTAGCGGGAGCTACGAGCAGTACTTC.

The chain combines TRBV5-4 with TRBJ2-1; 9 positions agree with TRBD2. CDR1 is SGHNT, CDR2 YYREEE, per germline (reference sequence). The V and J ends lost 3 bases and 4 bases, in that order; junction bases with no gene match: 5. The CDR3 has 15 residues. The CDR3, as DNA: TGTGCCAGCAGCTACTCTAGCGGGACTTACAATGAGCAGTTCTTC. Translated, it gives CASSYSSGTYNEQFF.

This chain joins TRBV7-2 and TRBJ1-6; D is perhaps TRBD1 (6 bases). The CDR3 extends over 17 amino acids. V lost 1 base to trimming and J lost 0 bases, with 10 bases between them. CDR1 is SGHTA and CDR2 is FQGNSA in the germline V gene. CDR3 region: CASSLGGRSSYNSPLHF. The CDR3 bases are TGTGCCAGCAGCTTAGGGGGGCGGAGCTCCTATAATTCACCCCTCCACTTT.

V and J are TRBV28 and TRBJ2-7, with a tentative D call TRBD2 (6 bases). CDR1 and CDR2 from the germline V gene are MDHEN and SYDVKM. Deletions cut 2 bases from V and 0 bases from J, with 11 bases between. The CDR3 spans 15 residues. In DNA, the CDR3 is TGTGCCAGCAGTTTAGACCCCGGGGGCTCCTACGAGCAGTACTTC. It translates to CASSLDPGGSYEQYF.

The J gene is TRBJ1-2, the V gene TRBV19, with unresolved D. Trimming took off 1 base at V and 3 bases at J, with 6 bases between the two ends. The germline gives CDR1 LNHDA, CDR2 SQIVND (reference sequence). The CDR3 has 13 amino acids. The CDR3 loop is CASSIGAYYGYTF. CDR3 nucleotide sequence: TGTGCCAGTAGTATAGGGGCTTACTATGGCTACACCTTC.

The CDR3, as DNA: TGTGCCAGCAGTTTGCAGGGCTCACCCCTCCACTTT. Its protein is CASSLQGSPLHF. The rearrangement uses TRBV28 and TRBJ1-6; maybe TRBD1 (5 bases). Germline CDR1 MDHEN, CDR2 SYDVKM. CDR3 length equals 12 residues. The V gene lost 3 bases and the J gene lost 10 bases, with 7 bases spanning the gap.

The rearrangement joins TRBV10-1 to TRBJ1-1; D ambiguous. CDR1 WNHNN and CDR2 SYGVQD come from the germline V gene (reference sequence). V lost 6 bases and J lost 12, with 20 bases in between. This CDR3 spans 13 amino acids. CDR3 amino acids: CASSIKTHPVPFF. The CDR3 region has the DNA TGCGCCAGCAGCATTAAGACTCACCCAGTCCCTTTCTTT.

The chain uses TRBV9 and TRBJ2-5; 7 bases agree with TRBD2. The V gene's germline CDR1 is SGDLS and CDR2 YYNGEE. Trimming removed 0 bases from V and 5 bases from J; junction bases left unmatched: 7. CDR3 length: 15 residues. CDR3 coding DNA: TGTGCCAGCAGCGTAGCGGCGGGAGTATGGGAGACCCAGTACTTC. This gives the protein CASSVAAGVWETQYF.

This clone turned up a few times. The rearrangement joins TRBV11-3 to TRBJ2-1; TRBD2 matches 8 bases. Trimming took 3 bases from V and 0 from J; bases not matched to a gene: 7. The CDR3 spans 17 residues. In germline, CDR1 is SGHNT, CDR2 YENEEA. CDR3 amino acids: CASSFRAGGGSYNEQFF. CDR3 sequence (DNA): TGTGCCAGCAGCTTTAGGGCGGGGGGCGGCTCCTACAATGAGCAGTTCTTC.

The V gene is TRBV5-1, the J gene TRBJ2-5; a weak D match, TRBD1 (5 bases). Trimming shortened V by 4 bases and J by 2 bases, and 9 bases separated the two germline ends. The CDR3 sequence is 13 residues long. CDR1 is SGHRS, CDR2 YFSETQ, per germline. CDR3 residues: CASSGASQETQYF. The CDR3 nucleotides read TGCGCCAGCAGCGGGGCCTCGCAAGAGACCCAGTACTTC.

The CDR3 sequence: CASRSFGQAHGYTF. For the CDR3, the DNA is TGTGCCAGCAGATCATTCGGACAGGCCCATGGCTACACCTTC. The chain carries TRBV28 and TRBJ1-2; the match to TRBD1 covers 7 bases. Germline V gene lookup returns CDR1 MDHEN and CDR2 SYDVKM. J was trimmed by 6 bases and V by 6 bases; bases with no gene match: 10. This CDR3 is built from 14 residues.

The V and J genes are TRBV19 and TRBJ1-2; 7 nucleotides match TRBD1. CDR3 length: 14 amino acids. Trimming removed 7 bases from V and 5 bases from J; junction bases left unmatched: 10. The germline V gene has CDR1 LNHDA and CDR2 SQIVND (reference sequence). The CDR3: CASKDDRAAYGYTF. Written as DNA, the CDR3 is TGTGCCAGTAAGGACGACAGGGCCGCGTATGGCTACACCTTC.

The chain couples TRBV19 to TRBJ1-1, with 7 bases that match TRBD1. This CDR3 is built from 19 residues. Germline CDR1 and CDR2: LNHDA and SQIVND (reference sequence). Trimming removed 5 bases from V and 8 bases from J; junction bases left unmatched: 26. In DNA form, the CDR3 reads TGTGCCAGTAGTCTATTTGCCTATGGGACCCGAGGGACAGTTGGCGAAGCTTTCTTT. Translated: CASSLFAYGTRGTVGEAFF.

V and J are TRBV18 and TRBJ1-1; TRBD1 aligns across 8 bases. CDR1 and CDR2 (germline): KGHSH, LQKENI. Losses at the gene ends were 4 bases for V and 7 bases for J; bases not matched to a gene: 2. The length of the CDR3 is 12 residues. The CDR3 nucleotides read TGTGCCAGCTCACAAGGACAGGGTGAAGCTTTCTTT. Translated: CASSQGQGEAFF.

The CDR3 protein is CASSPSTSVRTGELFF. Here the CDR3 DNA reads TGCGCCAGCAGCCCCTCTACTTCGGTGAGAACCGGGGAGCTGTTTTTT. V is TRBV4-1 and J is TRBJ2-2; no clear D. Trimming removed 4 bases from V and 5 bases from J, with 17 bases in between. CDR1 MGHRA and CDR2 YSYEKL come from the germline V gene. CDR3 size: 16 residues.

V gene TRBV6-2 or TRBV6-3 combines with J gene TRBJ1-5; D is uncertain. Trimming cost V 6 bases and J 9 bases, with 21 bases left between them. The CDR3 runs to 15 residues. Germline lookup yields CDR1 MNHEY and CDR2 SVGEGT. CDR3 protein: CASSPHHGYAGPQHF. CDR3 sequence (DNA): TGTGCCAGCAGCCCACATCATGGCTACGCGGGGCCCCAGCATTTT.

The rearrangement links TRBV4-3 to TRBJ2-3, with D possibly matching TRBD2 (6 bases). Trimming left V 4 bases short and J 0 bases short, with 17 bases between. CDR3 length equals 17 residues. Per the germline V gene, CDR1 is LGHNA and CDR2 is YSLEER. CDR3 DNA sequence: TGCGCCAGCAGCCCCTCCCCGTTTAGCGGAAGCACAGATACGCAGTATTTT. Encoded protein: CASSPSPFSGSTDTQYF.